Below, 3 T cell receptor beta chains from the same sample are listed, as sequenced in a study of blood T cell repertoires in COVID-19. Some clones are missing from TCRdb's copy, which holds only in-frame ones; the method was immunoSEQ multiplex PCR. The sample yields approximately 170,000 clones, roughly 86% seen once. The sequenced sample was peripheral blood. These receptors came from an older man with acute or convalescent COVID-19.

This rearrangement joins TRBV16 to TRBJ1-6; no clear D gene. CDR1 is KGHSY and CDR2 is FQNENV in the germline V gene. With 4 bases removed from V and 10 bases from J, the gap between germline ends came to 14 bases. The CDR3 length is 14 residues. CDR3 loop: CASSPIRSGSPLHF. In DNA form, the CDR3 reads TGTGCCAGCAGCCCCATCAGGAGCGGGTCACCCCTCCACTTT.

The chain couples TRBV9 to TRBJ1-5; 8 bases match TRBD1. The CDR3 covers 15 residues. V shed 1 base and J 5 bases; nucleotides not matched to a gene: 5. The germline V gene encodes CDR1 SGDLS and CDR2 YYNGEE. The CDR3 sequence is CASSVRQGADQPQHF. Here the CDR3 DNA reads TGTGCCAGCAGCGTACGGCAGGGGGCCGATCAGCCCCAGCATTTT.

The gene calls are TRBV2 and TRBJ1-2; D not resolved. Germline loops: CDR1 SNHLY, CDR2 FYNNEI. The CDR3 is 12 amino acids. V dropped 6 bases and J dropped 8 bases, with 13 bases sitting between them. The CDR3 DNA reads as TGTGCCAGCAGGCAGGAAGGGAGCGGCTACACCTTC. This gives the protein CASRQEGSGYTF.